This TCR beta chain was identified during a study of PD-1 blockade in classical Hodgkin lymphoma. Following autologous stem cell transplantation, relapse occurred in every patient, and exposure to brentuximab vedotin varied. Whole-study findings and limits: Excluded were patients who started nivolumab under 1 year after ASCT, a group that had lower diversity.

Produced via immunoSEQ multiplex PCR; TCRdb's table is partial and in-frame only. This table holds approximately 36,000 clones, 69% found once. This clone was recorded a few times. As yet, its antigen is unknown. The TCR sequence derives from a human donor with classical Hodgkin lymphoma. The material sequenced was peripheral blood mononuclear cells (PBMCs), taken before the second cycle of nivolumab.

CDR3 nucleotide sequence: TGTGCCACCCTTGTTTTACTCTATGGCTACACCTTC. Protein: CATLVLLYGYTF. This chain joins TRBV6-6 and TRBJ1-2, with unresolved D. The V and J ends lost 10 bases and 4 bases respectively, with 13 bases between them. The CDR3 has 12 residues. Per the germline V gene, CDR1 is MNHNY and CDR2 is SVGAGI (reference sequence).